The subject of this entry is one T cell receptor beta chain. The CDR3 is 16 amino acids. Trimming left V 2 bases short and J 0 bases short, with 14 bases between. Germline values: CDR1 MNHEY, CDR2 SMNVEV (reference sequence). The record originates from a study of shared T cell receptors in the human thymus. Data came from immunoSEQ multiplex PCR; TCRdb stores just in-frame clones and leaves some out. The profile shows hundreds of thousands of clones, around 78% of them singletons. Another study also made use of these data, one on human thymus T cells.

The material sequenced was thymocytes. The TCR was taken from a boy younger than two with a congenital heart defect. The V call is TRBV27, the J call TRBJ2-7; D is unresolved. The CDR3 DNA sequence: TGTGCCAGCAGTTTAGCCCGAGCAGACAACTCCTACGAGCAGTACTTC. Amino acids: CASSLARADNSYEQYF.